These T cell receptor beta chains were read from a single sample in a study of human T cells and chemical hapten exposure. From the RACE reads, TCRdb called clonotypes with MiXCR, one entry per CDR3 protein. The sample shows fewer than 500,000 distinct CDR3 sequences, around 4.8% of them seen only once. Sample: whole blood, taken in connection with sensitization to the hapten diphenylcyclopropenone (DPC). These receptors were obtained from a woman aged 50 to 65 with alopecia areata. Some clones in this sample may be carry-over from other donors' samples. Each CDR3 is given with its conserved first and last residue. The order of the fields is clone size, J gene, V gene, CDR3 length, D gene, CDR3 protein, CDR3 DNA. A D gene is named only where the DNA matches it firmly. Clone size is not always given. Where it is, it says once, few, many or a class for expanded clones.

few	TRBJ2-3	TRBV20-1	15	TRBD1	CSATDRGRSTDTQYF	TGCAGTGCCACGGACAGGGGGCGTAGCACAGATACGCAGTATTTT
many	TRBJ2-1	TRBV29-1	13	TRBD1	CSVELGTGGAKFF	TGCAGCGTTGAACTAGGGACAGGGGGCGCAAAGTTCTTC
few	TRBJ2-1	TRBV11-2	16	NA	CASSLIWRLEDNEQFF	TGTGCCAGCAGCTTAATCTGGAGGCTAGAGGACAATGAGCAGTTCTTC
few	TRBJ2-1	TRBV28	20	TRBD2	CASSSPGGAGTSGSYNEQFF	TGTGCCAGCAGTTCACCGGGAGGGGCAGGGACTAGCGGGAGTTACAATGAGCAGTTCTTC
few	TRBJ2-1	TRBV9	13	TRBD1	CASTGQGHNEQFF	TGTGCCAGCACGGGACAGGGCCACAATGAGCAGTTCTTC
few	TRBJ1-1	TRBV12-3/TRBV12-4	11	NA	CASSWGSEAFF	TGTGCCAGCAGTTGGGGAAGTGAAGCTTTCTTT
many	TRBJ1-5	TRBV29-1	13	NA	CSVLDSFNQPQHF	TGCAGCGTTCTCGACAGTTTCAATCAGCCCCAGCATTTT
few	TRBJ2-1	TRBV27	14	NA	CASSLFGGQYEQFF	TGTGCCAGCAGTTTATTTGGGGGCCAGTATGAGCAGTTCTTC
many	TRBJ2-7	TRBV25-1	13	NA	CASRKDPFYEQYF	TGTGCCAGCAGGAAGGACCCCTTCTACGAGCAGTACTTC
NA	TRBJ2-2	TRBV5-1	16	NA	CASSLGDNSGTGELFF	TGCGCCAGCAGCTTGGGGGACAATTCTGGCACCGGGGAGCTGTTTTTT
many	TRBJ1-4	TRBV7-2	14	NA	CASSLSQGREKLFF	TGTGCCAGCAGCTTAAGTCAGGGCCGTGAAAAACTGTTTTTT
few	TRBJ1-5	TRBV6-5	16	NA	CASSPSRQGSNQPQHF	TGTGCCAGCAGTCCCTCCCGGCAGGGAAGCAATCAGCCCCAGCATTTT
few	TRBJ2-7	TRBV20-1	12	TRBD2	CSARGGLGEQYF	TGCAGTGCTCGGGGAGGACTAGGAGAGCAGTACTTC
many	TRBJ2-7	TRBV4-3	14	NA	CASSQVPTGLEQYF	TGCGCCAGCAGCCAAGTCCCGACGGGGCTCGAGCAGTACTTC
many	TRBJ2-1	TRBV24-1	13	NA	CATSDNSYNEQFF	TGTGCCACCAGTGATAACTCCTACAATGAGCAGTTCTTC
many	TRBJ2-3	TRBV10-2	15	NA	CASSENILGLDTQYF	TGCGCCAGCAGTGAGAACATCCTAGGGTTGGATACGCAGTATTTT
few	TRBJ2-5	TRBV27	16	TRBD1	CASSGQGTPAPKTQYF	TGTGCCAGCAGTGGACAGGGCACCCCCGCTCCAAAGACCCAGTACTTC
many	TRBJ2-1	TRBV28	12	NA	CASSSGQRDHRF	TGTGCCAGCAGTTCGGGACAGCGGGACCATCGCTTC
few	TRBJ1-2	TRBV7-2	13	NA	CASSLDAFYGYTF	TGTGCCAGCAGCTTAGACGCATTCTATGGCTACACCTTC
NA	TRBJ1-2	TRBV27	14	TRBD1	CASATQGADYGYTF	TGTGCCAGCGCCACGCAGGGGGCGGACTATGGCTACACCTTC
NA	TRBJ2-7	TRBV6-6	14	NA	CASSAPGSSYEQYF	TGTGCCAGCAGTGCCCCCGGGAGCTCCTACGAGCAGTACTTC
many	TRBJ1-4	TRBV7-2	15	NA	CASSSTGATNEKLFF	TGTGCCAGCAGCTCGACGGGAGCAACTAATGAAAAACTGTTTTTT
many	TRBJ2-5	TRBV10-1	13	NA	CASSRTSQETQYF	TGCGCCAGCAGTAGGACATCTCAAGAGACCCAGTACTTC
many	TRBJ2-4	TRBV9	15	TRBD1	CASSDGQGAKNIQYF	TGTGCCAGCAGCGATGGACAGGGGGCCAAAAACATTCAGTACTTC
few	TRBJ2-1	TRBV9	20	TRBD2	CASSAPLDAGLSGSGDEQFF	TGTGCCAGCAGCGCCCCCCTCGATGCAGGGTTAAGCGGGAGTGGTGATGAGCAGTTCTTC
NA	TRBJ2-3	TRBV24-1	16	TRBD2	CATGGGLAGSTDTQYF	TGTGCCACCGGGGGAGGACTAGCGGGATCCACAGATACGCAGTATTTT
many	TRBJ1-1	TRBV7-9	13	TRBD1	CASSFNRGIEAFF	TGTGCCAGCAGCTTTAACAGGGGGATTGAAGCTTTCTTT
many	TRBJ1-4	TRBV9	15	NA	CASSVGDGSNEKLFF	TGTGCCAGCAGCGTAGGGGACGGCTCAAATGAAAAACTGTTTTTT
few	TRBJ2-7	TRBV20-1	14	NA	CSARDASHSSEQYF	TGCAGTGCTAGAGATGCTAGTCACTCCTCCGAGCAGTACTTC
few	TRBJ2-1	TRBV20-1	13	TRBD2	CSARSGAHNEQFF	TGCAGTGCCCGAAGCGGGGCTCACAATGAGCAGTTCTTC
many	TRBJ2-3	TRBV4-3	19	TRBD2	CASSSQVLGLAGGTDTQYF	TGCGCCAGCAGCTCCCAAGTACTAGGGCTAGCGGGCGGCACAGATACGCAGTATTTT